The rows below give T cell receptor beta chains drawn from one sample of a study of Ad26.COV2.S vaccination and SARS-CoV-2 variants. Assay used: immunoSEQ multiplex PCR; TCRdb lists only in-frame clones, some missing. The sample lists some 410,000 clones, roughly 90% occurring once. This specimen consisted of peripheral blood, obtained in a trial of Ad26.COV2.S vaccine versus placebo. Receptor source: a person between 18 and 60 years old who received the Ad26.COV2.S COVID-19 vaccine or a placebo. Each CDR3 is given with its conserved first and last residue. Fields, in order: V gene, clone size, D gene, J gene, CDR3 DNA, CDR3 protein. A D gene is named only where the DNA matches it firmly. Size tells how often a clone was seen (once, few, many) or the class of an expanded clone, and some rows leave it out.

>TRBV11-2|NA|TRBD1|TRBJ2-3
TGTGCCAGCAGCACAGGGACAGGGCCCACAGATACGCAGTATTTT
CASSTGTGPTDTQYF
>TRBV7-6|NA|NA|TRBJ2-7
TGTGCCAGCAGCCCTGGACTTCGCTTTGACTACGAGCAGTACTTC
CASSPGLRFDYEQYF
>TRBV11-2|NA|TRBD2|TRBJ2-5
TGTGCCAGCAGCGGGTATAGCGGGGGGGCCTTTGAGACCCAGTACTTC
CASSGYSGGAFETQYF
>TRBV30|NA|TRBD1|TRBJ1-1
TGTGCCTCCCCCTCGGGACAGGGGACTACGTGGACTGAAGCTTTCTTT
CASPSGQGTTWTEAFF
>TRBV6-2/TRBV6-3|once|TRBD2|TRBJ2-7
TGTGCCAGCAGTTACCGGCGGGGGGACTACTACGAGCAGTACTTC
CASSYRRGDYYEQYF
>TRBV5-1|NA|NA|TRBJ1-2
TGCGCCAGCAGCCGCGGCACCCCGACACAGGGAAATTATGGCTACACCTTC
CASSRGTPTQGNYGYTF
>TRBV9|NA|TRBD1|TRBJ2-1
TGTGCCAGCAGCGCAGGGGGATACAATGAGCAGTTCTTC
CASSAGGYNEQFF
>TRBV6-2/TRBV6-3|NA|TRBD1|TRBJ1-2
TGTGCCAGCATCCCAGAGGGGGCTGGCTTATATGGCTACACCTTC
CASIPEGAGLYGYTF
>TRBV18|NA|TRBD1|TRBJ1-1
TGTGCCAGCTCAGGACAGGGGAGGACTGAAGCTTTCTTT
CASSGQGRTEAFF
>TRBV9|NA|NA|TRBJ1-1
TGTGCCAGCAGCGTAGGCTACGGGTCAGCTTTCTTT
CASSVGYGSAFF
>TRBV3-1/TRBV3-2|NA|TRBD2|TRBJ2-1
TGTGCCAGCACAGGGACTAGCGGCCTGAGCTCCTACAATGAGCAGTTCTTC
CASTGTSGLSSYNEQFF
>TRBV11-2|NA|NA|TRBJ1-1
TGTGCCAGCAGCTTCGGGGAGAACACTGAAGCTTTCTTT
CASSFGENTEAFF